The entry that follows covers one T cell receptor beta chain sequence. The target antigen is unknown. This sample is part of a study of shared clonotypes between healthy human individuals. Looking at the study overall: The donor group consisted of two women and a few men, aged 18 to 49.

The deep-level immunoSEQ assay was used. Method: immunoSEQ multiplex PCR; TCRdb's copy keeps in-frame clones and lacks some. The sample has 1,500,000 or so clones, 98% seen once. Unmatched junction bases numbered 5, after V lost 6 bases and J lost 2 bases. The CDR3 consists of 17 residues. The germline gives CDR1 MNHEY, CDR2 SMNVEV (reference sequence). The study, taken as a whole, reports: Sampling included only blood; tissue repertoires likely differ.

The chain is built from TRBV27 and TRBJ2-2; TRBD2 aligns across 14 bases. The clonotype was recovered from a man aged 25-45 years in good health. The sequencing sample was made of naive CD4+ T cells sorted from blood. Subset in this sample: CD45RA+ positively selected. For the CDR3, the DNA is TGTGCCAGCAGGCCGACTAGCGGGAGGGCTAACACCGGGGAGCTGTTTTTT. It encodes CASRPTSGRANTGELFF.